This T cell receptor beta chain was identified in a study of blood T cell repertoires in COVID-19. Sequenced by immunoSEQ multiplex PCR; TCRdb stores in-frame clones only, minus some. The table shows about 180,000 clones, with about 75% occurring only once. The CDR3 has 14 amino acids. The J segment lost 6 bases and the V segment lost 6 bases, leaving 8 bases of the junction unmatched. Germline V lookup: CDR1 MNHNY, CDR2 SVGAGI (reference sequence). The source of this sequence is a woman in her 70s with acute or convalescent COVID-19. The sequenced sample was peripheral blood. The chain recombines TRBV6-6 with TRBJ2-7; TRBD1 aligns across 10 bases. The CDR3 loop reads CASRSGTGDLEQYF. For the CDR3, the DNA is TGTGCCAGCAGGTCCGGGACAGGGGATCTCGAGCAGTACTTC.